This paragraph reports one TCR beta chain. Its target is not known. Clones were read by immunoSEQ multiplex PCR, and TCRdb kept only the in-frame ones, dropping some. There are approximately 120,000 clones in the sample; around 89% occur only once, and 4.2% lies in the top ten. This entry belongs to a study of T cell responses to AZD1222 COVID-19 vaccine. CDR3 length equals 16 residues. Trimming removed 4 bases from V and 5 bases from J; junction bases left unmatched: 10. The germline V gene encodes CDR1 MNHEY and CDR2 SVGAGI. Findings and limits, study-wide: It was only after the peak T cell response that any repertoires were sampled. Only a handful of individuals given AZD1222 were seropositive at baseline. In a largely white British group with more females than males, clonal diversity was possibly underestimated.

The material sequenced was peripheral blood, taken on day 0 of AZD1222 vaccination. The sequence was collected from an adult in good health. The chain links TRBV6-5 to TRBJ1-5; 8 nucleotides line up with TRBD1. CDR3 in amino acids: CASSFVGQGIDQPQHF. The CDR3 DNA sequence: TGTGCCAGCAGTTTTGTAGGACAGGGCATCGATCAGCCCCAGCATTTT.